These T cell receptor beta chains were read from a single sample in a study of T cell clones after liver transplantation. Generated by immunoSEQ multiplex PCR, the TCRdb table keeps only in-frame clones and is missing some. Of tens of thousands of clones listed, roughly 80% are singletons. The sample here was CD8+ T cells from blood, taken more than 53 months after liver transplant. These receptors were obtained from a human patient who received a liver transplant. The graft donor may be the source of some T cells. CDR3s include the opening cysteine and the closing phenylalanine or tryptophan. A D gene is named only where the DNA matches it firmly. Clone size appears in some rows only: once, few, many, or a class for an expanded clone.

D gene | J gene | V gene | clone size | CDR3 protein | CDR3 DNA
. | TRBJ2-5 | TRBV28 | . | CASSFSQPQYF | TGTGCCAGCAGTTTCTCTCAACCCCAGTACTTC
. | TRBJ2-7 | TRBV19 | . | CASSIPGAYEQYF | TGTGCCAGTAGTATACCGGGGGCCTACGAGCAGTACTTC
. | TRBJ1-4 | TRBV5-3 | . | CARSLIGYYEKLFF | TGTGCCAGAAGCCTTATCGGATATTATGAAAAACTGTTTTTT
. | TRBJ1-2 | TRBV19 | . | CASSIQGYGYTF | TGTGCCAGTAGTATACAGGGCTATGGCTACACCTTC
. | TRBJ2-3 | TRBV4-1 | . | CASSPDANTQYF | TGCGCCAGCAGTCCGGATGCAAACACGCAGTATTTT
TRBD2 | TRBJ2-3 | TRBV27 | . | CASSLNVRGGRDTQYF | TGTGCCAGCAGTTTAAATGTACGGGGGGGCCGAGATACGCAGTATTTT
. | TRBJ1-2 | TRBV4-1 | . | CASSQDDPSQGYYGYTF | TGCGCCAGCAGCCAAGATGACCCCTCGCAGGGATACTATGGCTACACCTTC
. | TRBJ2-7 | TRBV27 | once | CASREFNFGGYEQYF | TGTGCCAGCAGAGAGTTCAATTTCGGGGGATACGAGCAGTACTTC
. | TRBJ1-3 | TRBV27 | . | CASSLARVGNTIYF | TGTGCCAGCAGTTTAGCCAGGGTCGGAAACACCATATATTTT
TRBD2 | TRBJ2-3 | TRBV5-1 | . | CASSGGGRGAYTDTQYF | TGCGCCAGCAGTGGAGGAGGGCGGGGGGCCTACACAGATACGCAGTATTTT
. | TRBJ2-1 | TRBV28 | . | CASSFGPGSASYNEQFF | TGTGCCAGCAGTTTTGGCCCGGGGAGTGCCTCCTACAATGAGCAGTTCTTC
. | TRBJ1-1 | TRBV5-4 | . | CASRIRGNTEAFF | TGTGCCAGCCGCATTAGGGGGAACACTGAAGCTTTCTTT
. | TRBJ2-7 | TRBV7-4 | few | CAAWGAGLCEQYF | TGTGCCGCCTGGGGGGCAGGGCTGTGCGAGCAGTACTTC
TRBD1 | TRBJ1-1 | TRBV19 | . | CASSTPRDRGPLDGEAFF | TGTGCCAGTAGTACCCCCCGGGACAGGGGGCCCCTTGATGGCGAGGCTTTCTTT
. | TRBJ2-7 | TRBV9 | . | CASSPGLGPPEQYF | TGTGCCAGCAGCCCGGGACTCGGTCCCCCCGAGCAGTACTTC
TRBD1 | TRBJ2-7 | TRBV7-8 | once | CASSYPGQSYEQYF | TGTGCCAGCAGCTACCCGGGACAGTCCTACGAGCAGTACTTC
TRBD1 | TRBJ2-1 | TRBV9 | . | CASSTGGTYNEQFF | TGTGCCAGCAGCACAGGGGGGACCTACAATGAGCAGTTCTTC
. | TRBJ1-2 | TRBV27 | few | CASSLLAGSSIGYTF | TGTGCCAGCAGTTTACTAGCCGGATCTAGTATCGGCTACACCTTC
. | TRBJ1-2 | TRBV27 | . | CASSSGGGYGYTF | TGTGCCAGCAGTTCGGGAGGCGGCTATGGCTACACCTTC
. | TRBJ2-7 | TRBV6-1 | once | CASNTGHLSSYEQYF | TGTGCCAGCAACACGGGACACCTGAGCTCCTACGAGCAGTACTTC
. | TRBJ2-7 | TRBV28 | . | CASTGVRGYEQYF | TGTGCCAGCACGGGGGTTCGGGGCTACGAGCAGTACTTC
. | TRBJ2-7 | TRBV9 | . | CASSVSSASSYEQYF | TGTGCCAGCAGCGTATCCTCCGCGTCTTCCTACGAGCAGTACTTC
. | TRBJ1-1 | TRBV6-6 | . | CASRSPIQVNTEAFF | TGTGCCAGCAGGAGTCCAATACAGGTGAACACTGAAGCTTTCTTT
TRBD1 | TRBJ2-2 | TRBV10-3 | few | CAISGTENTGELFF | TGTGCCATCAGCGGGACAGAGAACACCGGGGAGCTGTTTTTT
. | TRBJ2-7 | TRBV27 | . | CASRDPSYEQYF | TGTGCCAGCCGGGACCCCTCCTACGAGCAGTACTTC
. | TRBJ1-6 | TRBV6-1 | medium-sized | CASSGGPANLPALHF | TGTGCCAGCAGTGGTGGACCGGCCAACCTGCCGGCCCTCCACTTT
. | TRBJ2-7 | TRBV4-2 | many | CASSQEKRYEQYF | TGTGCCAGCAGCCAAGAGAAGCGTTACGAGCAGTACTTC
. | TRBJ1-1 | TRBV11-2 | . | CASSLNPANTEAFF | TGTGCCAGCAGCTTAAATCCGGCGAACACTGAAGCTTTCTTT
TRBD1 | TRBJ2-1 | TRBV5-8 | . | CASSLEQGPFYNEQFF | TGTGCCAGCAGCTTGGAACAGGGGCCGTTCTACAATGAGCAGTTCTTC
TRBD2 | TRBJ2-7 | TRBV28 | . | CASSLPSGNYEQYF | TGTGCCAGCAGTTTACCTAGCGGGAACTACGAGCAGTACTTC
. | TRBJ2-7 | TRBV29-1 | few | CSVEGGGAYEQYF | TGCAGCGTTGAGGGCGGGGGCGCCTACGAGCAGTACTTC
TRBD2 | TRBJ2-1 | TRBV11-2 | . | CASSLGEGGGGRNEQFF | TGTGCCAGCAGCTTAGGGGAAGGCGGGGGGGGAAGGAATGAGCAGTTCTTC
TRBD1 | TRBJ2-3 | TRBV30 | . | CAWTGGVDADTQYF | TGTGCCTGGACAGGGGGCGTAGACGCAGATACGCAGTATTTT
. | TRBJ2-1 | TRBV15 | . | CATSRDRSYNEQFF | TGTGCCACCAGCAGAGATCGGAGCTACAATGAGCAGTTCTTC
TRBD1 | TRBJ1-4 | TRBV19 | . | CASSFLTGDATNEKLFF | TGTGCCAGTAGTTTCCTTACAGGGGATGCAACTAATGAAAAACTGTTTTTT
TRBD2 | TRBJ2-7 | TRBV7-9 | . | CASSLGLAEPSEQYF | TGTGCCAGCAGCTTGGGACTAGCGGAACCCTCCGAGCAGTACTTC
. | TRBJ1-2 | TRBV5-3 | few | CARSLEDGTNYGYTF | TGTGCCAGAAGCTTGGAGGACGGGACTAACTATGGCTACACCTTC
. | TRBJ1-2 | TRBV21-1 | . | CASSKGPGVNYGYTF | TGTGCCAGCAGCAAGGGTCCAGGAGTGAACTATGGCTACACCTTC
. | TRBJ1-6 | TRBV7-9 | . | CASSLVQGDSPLHF | TGTGCCAGCAGCTTAGTCCAAGGCGATTCACCCCTCCACTTT
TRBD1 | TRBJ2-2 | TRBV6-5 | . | CASSSTGVTGELFF | TGTGCCAGCAGTTCGACAGGGGTCACCGGGGAGCTGTTTTTT
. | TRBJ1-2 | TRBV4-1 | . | CASSQETSLGRSNYGYTF | TGCGCCAGCAGCCAAGAAACCTCGTTGGGCAGATCTAACTATGGCTACACCTTC
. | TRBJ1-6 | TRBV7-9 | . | CASSRSKDPGLVSPLHF | TGTGCCAGCAGCCGTTCGAAGGACCCTGGGTTGGTATCACCCCTCCACTTT
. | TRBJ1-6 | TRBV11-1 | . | CASTDMEGSPLHF | TGTGCCAGCACGGACATGGAGGGGTCACCCCTCCACTTT
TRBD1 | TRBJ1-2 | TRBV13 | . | CASSSRTGNYGYTF | TGTGCCAGCAGCTCACGGACAGGAAACTATGGCTACACCTTC
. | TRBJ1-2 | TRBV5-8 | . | CASSFRGPYGYTF | TGTGCCAGCAGCTTCCGGGGCCCCTATGGCTACACCTTC
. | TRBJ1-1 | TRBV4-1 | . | CASSQVTGLNTEAFF | TGCGCCAGCAGCCAGGTGACAGGATTAAACACTGAAGCTTTCTTT
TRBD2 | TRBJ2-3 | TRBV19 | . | CASSVGTSGGTDTQYF | TGTGCCAGTAGCGTCGGGACTAGCGGGGGCACAGATACGCAGTATTTT
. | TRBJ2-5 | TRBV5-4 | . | CASRLAGGETQYF | TGTGCCAGCAGGTTAGCCGGCGGAGAGACCCAGTACTTC
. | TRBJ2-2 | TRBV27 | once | CASSYGGAGGELFF | TGTGCCAGCAGTTATGGGGGGGCAGGCGGGGAGCTGTTTTTT
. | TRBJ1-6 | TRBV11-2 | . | CASSLGSRDTLHF | TGTGCCAGCAGCTTAGGATCCAGGGACACCCTCCACTTT
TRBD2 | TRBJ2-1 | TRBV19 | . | CASSIGPSGGLYEQFF | TGTGCCAGTAGTATAGGTCCTAGCGGGGGCTTGTATGAGCAGTTCTTC
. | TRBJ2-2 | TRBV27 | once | CASSLYSDGELFF | TGTGCCAGCAGTTTATACAGCGACGGGGAGCTGTTTTTT